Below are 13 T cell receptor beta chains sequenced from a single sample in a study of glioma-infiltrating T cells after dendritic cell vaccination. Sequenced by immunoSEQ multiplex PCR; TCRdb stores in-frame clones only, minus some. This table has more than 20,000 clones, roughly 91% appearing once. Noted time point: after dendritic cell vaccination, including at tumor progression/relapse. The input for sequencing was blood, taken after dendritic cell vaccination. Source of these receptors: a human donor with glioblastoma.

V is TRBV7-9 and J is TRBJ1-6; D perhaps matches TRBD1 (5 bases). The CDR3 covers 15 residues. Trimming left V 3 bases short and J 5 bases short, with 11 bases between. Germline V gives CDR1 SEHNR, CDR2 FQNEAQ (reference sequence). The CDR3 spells CASSFGQGNNSPLHF. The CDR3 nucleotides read TGTGCCAGCAGCTTCGGGCAGGGAAATAATTCACCCCTCCACTTT. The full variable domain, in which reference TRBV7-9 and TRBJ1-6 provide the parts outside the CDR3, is DTGVSQNPRHKITKRGQNVTFRCDPISEHNRLYWYRQTLGQGPEFLTYFQNEAQLEKSRLLSDRFSAERPKGSFSTLEIQRTEQGDSAMYLCASSFGQGNNSPLHFGNGTRLTVT.

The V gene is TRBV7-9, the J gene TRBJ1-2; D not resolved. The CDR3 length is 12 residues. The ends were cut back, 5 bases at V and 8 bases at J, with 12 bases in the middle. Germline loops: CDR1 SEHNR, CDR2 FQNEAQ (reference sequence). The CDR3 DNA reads TGTGCCAGCAGCCCCGGTCGTTCAGGCTACACCTTC. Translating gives CASSPGRSGYTF.

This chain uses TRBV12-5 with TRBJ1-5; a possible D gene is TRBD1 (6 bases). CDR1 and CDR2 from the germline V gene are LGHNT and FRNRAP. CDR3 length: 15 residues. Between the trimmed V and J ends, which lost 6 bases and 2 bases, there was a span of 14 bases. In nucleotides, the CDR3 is TGTGCTAGTGGGACAACAGGGTTGGGCAATCAGCCCCAGCATTTT. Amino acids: CASGTTGLGNQPQHF.

In DNA, the CDR3 is TGTGCCAGCTCACCATTGGGGACAGGGTCTTCCGGGGAGCTGTTTTTT. Protein sequence: CASSPLGTGSSGELFF. The chain employs TRBV18 and TRBJ2-2, with 9 bases fitting TRBD1. J gave up 6 bases and V 2 bases, and 7 bases lay outside the gene matches. This CDR3 comprises 16 residues. Germline loops: CDR1 KGHSH, CDR2 LQKENI.

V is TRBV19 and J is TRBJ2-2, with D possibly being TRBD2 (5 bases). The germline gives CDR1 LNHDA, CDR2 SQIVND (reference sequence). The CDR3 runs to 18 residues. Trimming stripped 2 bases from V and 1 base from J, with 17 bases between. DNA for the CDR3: TGTGCCAGTAGTATATTAGGGTTAGAAAGCGGGAACACCGGGGAGCTGTTTTTT. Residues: CASSILGLESGNTGELFF.

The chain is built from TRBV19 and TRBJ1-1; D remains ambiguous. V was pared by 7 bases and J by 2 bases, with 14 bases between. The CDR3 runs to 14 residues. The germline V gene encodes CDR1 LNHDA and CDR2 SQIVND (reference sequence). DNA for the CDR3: TGTGCCAGTACCAAGGACGGGAAAAACACTGAAGCTTTCTTT. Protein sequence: CASTKDGKNTEAFF.

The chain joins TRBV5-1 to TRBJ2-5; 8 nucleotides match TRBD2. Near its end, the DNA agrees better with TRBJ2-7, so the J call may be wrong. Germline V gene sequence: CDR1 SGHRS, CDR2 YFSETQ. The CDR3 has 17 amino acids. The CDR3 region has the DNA TGCGCCAGCAGCTTGGGAGCCGGGGGGGGCGCCCCAGGCGAGCAGTACTTC. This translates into CASSLGAGGGAPGEQYF.

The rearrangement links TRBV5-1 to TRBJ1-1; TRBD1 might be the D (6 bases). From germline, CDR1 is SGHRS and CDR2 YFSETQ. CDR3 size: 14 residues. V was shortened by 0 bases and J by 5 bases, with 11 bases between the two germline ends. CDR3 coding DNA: TGCGCCAGCAGCTTGGTTGGGGGCGGAACTGAAGCTTTCTTT. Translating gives CASSLVGGGTEAFF.

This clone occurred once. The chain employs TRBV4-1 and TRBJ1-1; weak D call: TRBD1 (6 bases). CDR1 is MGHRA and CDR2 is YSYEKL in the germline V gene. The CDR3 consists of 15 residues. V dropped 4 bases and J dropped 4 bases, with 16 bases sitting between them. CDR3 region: CASSPRSGRGTEAFF. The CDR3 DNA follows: TGCGCCAGCAGCCCTCGTTCGGGCAGGGGCACTGAAGCTTTCTTT.

The CDR3 DNA follows: TGTGCCAGTAGTGCCCAGACAGGGGGCGGCAATCAGCCCCAGCATTTT. Protein: CASSAQTGGGNQPQHF. The chain uses TRBV19 and TRBJ1-5, with 10 bases lining up with TRBD1. The junction had 6 bases not matched to a gene; V was cut back by 5 bases and J by 2 bases. The germline CDR1 and CDR2 sequences are LNHDA and SQIVND (reference sequence). The CDR3 runs to 16 residues.

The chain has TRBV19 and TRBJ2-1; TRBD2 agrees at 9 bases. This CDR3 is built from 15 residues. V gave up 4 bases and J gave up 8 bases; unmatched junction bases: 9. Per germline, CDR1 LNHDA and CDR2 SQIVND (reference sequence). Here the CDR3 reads CASSTAGGLMDEQFF. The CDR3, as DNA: TGTGCCAGTAGTACAGCGGGGGGACTGATGGATGAGCAGTTCTTC.

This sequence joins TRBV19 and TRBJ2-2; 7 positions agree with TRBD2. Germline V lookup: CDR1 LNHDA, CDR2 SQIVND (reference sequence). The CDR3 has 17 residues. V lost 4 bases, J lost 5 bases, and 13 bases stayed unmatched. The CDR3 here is CASSTQLGGVGTGELFF. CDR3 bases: TGTGCCAGTAGTACACAGCTGGGGGGGGTCGGAACCGGGGAGCTGTTTTTT.

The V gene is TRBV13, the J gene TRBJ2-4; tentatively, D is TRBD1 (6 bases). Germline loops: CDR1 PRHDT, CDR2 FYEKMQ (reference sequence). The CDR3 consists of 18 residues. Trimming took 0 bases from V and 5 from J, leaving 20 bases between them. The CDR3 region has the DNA TGTGCCAGCAGCTTAGGCCTCGGGCGGCGACAGGCCCAAAACATTCAGTACTTC. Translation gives CASSLGLGRRQAQNIQYF.